Below, 3 T cell receptor beta chains from the same sample are listed, as sequenced in a study of T cells in Graves' hyperthyroidism and ophthalmopathy. Amplified TCR beta CDR3 regions derived from RNA transcripts. The HTBI primer set drove a first-round RT-PCR of the TCR CDR3. MiXCR, run by TCRdb on the multiplex PCR reads, gives a single entry per CDR3 protein. This table has about 370,000 distinct CDR3 sequences, over 12% appearing once. Material: blood. These receptors were obtained from a woman aged 60-75 years with Graves' ophthalmopathy.

This clonotype appeared many times. The rearrangement uses TRBV2 and TRBJ2-5; D is unresolved. The CDR3 covers 11 residues. In germline, CDR1 is SNHLY, CDR2 FYNNEI. Trimming removed 7 bases at V and 2 bases at J, with 5 bases between. The CDR3: CASNLQETQYF. CDR3 in DNA: TGTGCCAGCAACCTTCAAGAGACCCAGTACTTC.

The genes are TRBV19 and TRBJ1-1, with a weak D call TRBD1 (6 bases). The germline V gene encodes CDR1 LNHDA and CDR2 SQIVND (reference sequence). Trimming pared 5 bases from V and 5 bases from J, leaving 18 bases between. The CDR3 contains 15 residues. The CDR3 region has the DNA TGTGCCAGTAGTCCCCGGACAGTAGGGGATACTGAAGCTTTCTTT. This translates into CASSPRTVGDTEAFF.

The V gene is TRBV7-9, the J gene TRBJ1-4; D ambiguous. Germline V gene data show CDR1 as SEHNR and CDR2 as FQNEAQ (reference sequence). The length of the CDR3 is 15 residues. Trimming removed 7 bases at V and 6 bases at J, with 18 bases between. For the CDR3, the DNA is TGTGCCAGCAACTCCGGTGGGCAGATATATGAAAAACTGTTTTTT. Protein: CASNSGGQIYEKLFF.